These T cell receptor beta chains were read from a single sample in a study of cytomegalovirus exposure and HLA in healthy donors. Repertoires were generated with immunoSEQ multiplex PCR, while TCRdb's copy carries only in-frame clones and drops some. The data hold approximately 150,000 clones, with 79% observed a single time. Sequenced input: PBMCs. The receptors were gathered from a middle-aged man in good health and CMV-seronegative. Each CDR3 is given with its conserved first and last residue. D genes are given only for firm matches. Rows give clone size only sometimes, using once, few, many, or a class for an expanded clone.

D gene,J gene,V gene,clone size,CDR3 DNA,CDR3 protein
TRBD1,TRBJ2-3,TRBV4-1,NA,TGCGCCAGCAGCCCAGGACAGGGAAGGGCAGATACGCAGTATTTT,CASSPGQGRADTQYF
TRBD2,TRBJ2-7,TRBV5-1,NA,TGCGCCAGCAATAGCGGGACCTACGAGCAGTACTTC,CASNSGTYEQYF
TRBD2,TRBJ2-1,TRBV29-1,NA,TGCAGCGTTATGGGTATTTGGCTAGCGGGAGAGTCCTACAATGAGCAGTTCTTC,CSVMGIWLAGESYNEQFF
NA,TRBJ1-2,TRBV5-1,NA,TGCGCCAGCAGCTTGGACAGTAACTATGGCTACACCTTC,CASSLDSNYGYTF
NA,TRBJ1-3,TRBV30,NA,TGTGCCTGGAGCAGGATAAACTCTGGAAACACCATATATTTT,CAWSRINSGNTIYF
TRBD1,TRBJ1-2,TRBV27,NA,TGTGCCAGCAGTTTTGACAGGGCCAGCTATGGCTACACCTTC,CASSFDRASYGYTF
NA,TRBJ1-2,TRBV6-1,NA,TGTGCCAGCAGAATTAGTGCGTCAACAGTCTATGGCTACACCTTC,CASRISASTVYGYTF
NA,TRBJ2-4,TRBV6-5,NA,TGTGCCAGCAGCCGGGGGGCCAAAAACAGTCAGTACTTC,CASSRGAKNSQYF
NA,TRBJ1-2,TRBV5-1,NA,TGCGCCAGCAGCTTAGACTTGCTTAACTATGGCTACACCTTC,CASSLDLLNYGYTF
NA,TRBJ2-7,TRBV21-1,NA,TGTGCCAGCAGCCAAGCGGCGGACGAGCAGTACTTC,CASSQAADEQYF
NA,TRBJ2-2,TRBV28,few,TGTGCCAGCAGTTTACCTCCGGAGCGAACCACCGGGGAGCTGTTTTTT,CASSLPPERTTGELFF
NA,TRBJ2-3,TRBV11-3,NA,TGTGCCAGCAGCTTAGTAACAAGCACAGATACGCAGTATTTT,CASSLVTSTDTQYF
TRBD2,TRBJ2-2,TRBV29-1,NA,TGCAGCGTTGTGGGAGCGGGGTCGAACACCGGGGAGCTGTTTTTT,CSVVGAGSNTGELFF
NA,TRBJ2-2,TRBV10-3,NA,TGTGCCATCACCCCACAGGGTGCCGGGGAGCTGTTTTTT,CAITPQGAGELFF
NA,TRBJ1-4,TRBV11-2,NA,TGTGCCAGCAGCTTGAAATCCTACGGGGGAACTAATGAAAAACTGTTTTTT,CASSLKSYGGTNEKLFF
NA,TRBJ2-4,TRBV5-4,NA,TGTGCCAGCAGCTTGCGAGGAGCCAAAAACATTCAGTACTTC,CASSLRGAKNIQYF
TRBD1,TRBJ1-5,TRBV5-1,few,TGCGCCAGCAGCGCGGCGGGACAGGGGGATCAGCCCCAGCATTTT,CASSAAGQGDQPQHF
NA,TRBJ2-1,TRBV28,NA,TGTGCCAGCAGTTTCGTGGGCAAGGTCAATGAGCAGTTCTTC,CASSFVGKVNEQFF
TRBD1,TRBJ1-5,TRBV2,NA,TGTGCCAGCAGTTCCGGGACAGGGTCAGGTCAGCCCCAGCATTTT,CASSSGTGSGQPQHF
TRBD2,TRBJ2-5,TRBV5-1,NA,TGCGCCAGCAGCTTGGGGACTAGCATAGAGACCCAGTACTTC,CASSLGTSIETQYF
NA,TRBJ2-3,TRBV19,NA,TGTGCCAGTAGTATAGAGAGTCGGGAAGGTACGCAGTATTTT,CASSIESREGTQYF
NA,TRBJ2-2,TRBV6-4,NA,TGTGCCAGCACCAAGGACACTAACACCGGGGAGCTGTTTTTT,CASTKDTNTGELFF
TRBD2,TRBJ2-7,TRBV28,NA,TGTGCCAGCAGTCCCTGGGCGGGAGGCGGCGAGCAGTACTTC,CASSPWAGGGEQYF
NA,TRBJ2-7,TRBV28,NA,TGTGCCAGCAGTTTAGTATCAAGGGGTACTGAGCAGTACTTC,CASSLVSRGTEQYF
NA,TRBJ2-5,TRBV25-1,NA,TGTGCCAGCAGTGAATATCGGGACATAGAAGAGACCCAGTACTTC,CASSEYRDIEETQYF
TRBD1,TRBJ2-7,TRBV11-2,NA,TGTGCCAGCAGCTTGGGTCAGGGGGCGTCTGAGCAGTACTTC,CASSLGQGASEQYF
TRBD2,TRBJ2-3,TRBV15,NA,TGTGCCACCAGCAGGGGCCGCGGGAGAGGAACAGATACGCAGTATTTT,CATSRGRGRGTDTQYF
NA,TRBJ2-2,TRBV11-3,NA,TGTGCCAGCTCAGTCCGGGTCGGAGGCATGACCGGGGAGCTGTTTTTT,CASSVRVGGMTGELFF
NA,TRBJ2-7,TRBV11-1,NA,TGTGCCAGCAGCTTAGGGCAGGGAAAAGGCTACGAGCAGTACTTC,CASSLGQGKGYEQYF
TRBD2,TRBJ2-1,TRBV6-1,NA,TGTGCCAGCACTAATGGGCTAGCGGGGGCCAGAGAGCAGTTCTTC,CASTNGLAGAREQFF
NA,TRBJ2-5,TRBV5-4,NA,TGTGCCAGCAGTTTTCCCGACGGGAGTAGGCAGACCCAGTACTTC,CASSFPDGSRQTQYF
NA,TRBJ2-3,TRBV7-9,NA,TGTGCCAGCAGCCCAGTATTAGATACGCAGTATTTT,CASSPVLDTQYF
NA,TRBJ2-5,TRBV7-9,NA,TGTGCCAGCAGCTTCGTGCAGATCCAAGAGACCCAGTACTTC,CASSFVQIQETQYF
TRBD1,TRBJ1-4,TRBV27,NA,TGTGCCAGCAGCCGACAGGGGGGTGCTGAAAAACTGTTTTTT,CASSRQGGAEKLFF
TRBD1,TRBJ2-2,TRBV5-1,NA,TGCGCCAGCAGCGAGACAGGGGGCACTCGGAACACCGGGGAGCTGTTTTTT,CASSETGGTRNTGELFF
NA,TRBJ1-2,TRBV5-4,NA,TGTGCCAGCAGCTTTGGACGGGGGAACTATGGCTACACCTTC,CASSFGRGNYGYTF
NA,TRBJ2-2,TRBV19,few,TGTGCCAGTAGGTCCGTAGGAGCGTCGGTCACCGGGGAGCTGTTTTTT,CASRSVGASVTGELFF
TRBD2,TRBJ2-2,TRBV28,NA,TGTGCCAGCAGACGACGACTAGCGGGAAATTTTGGAACCGGGGAGCTGTTTTTT,CASRRRLAGNFGTGELFF
TRBD2,TRBJ2-3,TRBV15,NA,TGTGCCACCAGCAGAGATTTAGCGGGAGTCACAGATACGCAGTATTTT,CATSRDLAGVTDTQYF
TRBD2,TRBJ2-1,TRBV29-1,NA,TGCAGCGTCGACCTAGCGGGGCTTGGCAATGAGCAGTTCTTC,CSVDLAGLGNEQFF
NA,TRBJ2-5,TRBV7-8,NA,TGTGCCAGCAGCTTGGACAGCTACCCCGTGACCCAGTACTTC,CASSLDSYPVTQYF
TRBD1,TRBJ1-6,TRBV7-9,NA,TGTGCCAGCAGCCATAGGGACAGGGGTAATTCACCCCTCCACTTT,CASSHRDRGNSPLHF
TRBD1,TRBJ2-7,TRBV11-2,NA,TGTGCCAGCAGCTCCCTTCGGGACAGGGCCTCCTACGAGCAGTACTTC,CASSSLRDRASYEQYF
TRBD2,TRBJ2-5,TRBV28,NA,TGTGCCAGCAGTCCCGGGGGGACTAGTCCAATCTACTTC,CASSPGGTSPIYF
TRBD1,TRBJ2-1,TRBV7-2,NA,TGTGCCAGCAGCTACGGACAGGGCGATGAGCAGTTCTTC,CASSYGQGDEQFF
NA,TRBJ2-3,TRBV7-8,once,TGTGCCAGCGGGGCCCTGAGGAGAACCGCAGATACGCAGTATTTT,CASGALRRTADTQYF
TRBD2,TRBJ2-5,TRBV6-5,NA,TGTGCCAGCAGTGAACTAGCGGGGGAGACCCAGTACTTC,CASSELAGETQYF
NA,TRBJ1-4,TRBV9,once,TGTGCCAGCAGCGTTGGGGGGAGAGGCCGTGAAAAACTGTTTTTT,CASSVGGRGREKLFF
TRBD1,TRBJ1-5,TRBV6-6,NA,TGTGCCAGCAGTTGGACAGGCCAGAATCAGCCCCAGCATTTT,CASSWTGQNQPQHF
NA,TRBJ2-1,TRBV9,NA,TGTGCCAGCAGCGTAGCTATGGGCGATGAGCAGTTCTTC,CASSVAMGDEQFF
NA,TRBJ1-3,TRBV15,NA,TGTGCCACCAATGCGGGTCACTCTGGAAACACCATATATTTT,CATNAGHSGNTIYF